The present TCR beta chain was sequenced within a study of long-term antiretroviral therapy in people with HIV. A v3.0 immunoSEQ assay was performed at survey level. It was roughly 40,000-55,000 T-cell genomes per sample that sequencing targeted. Repertoires were generated with immunoSEQ multiplex PCR, while TCRdb's copy carries only in-frame clones and drops some. The sample comprises 30,000 to 40,000 clones, 80% to 85% of which are singletons, and 5.2% rests with the top ten. In its sample, this clone was seen once. Its antigen is still unknown. Study outcomes and limitations: Diversity remained lower than transplant donor controls, even though it increased after ART. It was observed that HIV repertoires exhibited narrower CDR3 length ranges than controls.

Specimens carried 1-10 million cryopreserved PBMC before DNA extraction. This CDR3 comprises 15 residues. V was pared by 4 bases and J by 9 bases, with 5 bases of the junction left unmatched. In germline, CDR1 is KGHSH, CDR2 LQKENI. Sequences were derived from unsorted PBMCs, sampled 1.5 years after starting antiretroviral therapy. The rearrangement links TRBV18 to TRBJ2-1; TRBD2 matches at 14 bases. This receptor was taken from a man in his late teens or twenties with HIV. The CDR3 DNA is TGTGCCAGCTCACAGGGACTAGCGGGAGCGGGTGAGCAGTTCTTC. Its translation is CASSQGLAGAGEQFF.